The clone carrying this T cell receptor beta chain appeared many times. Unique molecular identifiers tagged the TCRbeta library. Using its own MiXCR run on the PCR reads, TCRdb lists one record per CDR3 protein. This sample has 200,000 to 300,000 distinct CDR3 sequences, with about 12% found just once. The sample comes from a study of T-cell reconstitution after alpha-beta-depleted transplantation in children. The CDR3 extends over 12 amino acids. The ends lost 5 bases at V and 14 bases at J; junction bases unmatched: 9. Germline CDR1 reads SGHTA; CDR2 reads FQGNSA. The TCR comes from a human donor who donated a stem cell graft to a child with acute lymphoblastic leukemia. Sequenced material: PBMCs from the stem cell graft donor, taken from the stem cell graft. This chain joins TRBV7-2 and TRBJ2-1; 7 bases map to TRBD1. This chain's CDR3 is CASSETGAVKFF. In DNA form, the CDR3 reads TGTGCCAGCAGCGAAACAGGGGCTGTGAAGTTCTTC.